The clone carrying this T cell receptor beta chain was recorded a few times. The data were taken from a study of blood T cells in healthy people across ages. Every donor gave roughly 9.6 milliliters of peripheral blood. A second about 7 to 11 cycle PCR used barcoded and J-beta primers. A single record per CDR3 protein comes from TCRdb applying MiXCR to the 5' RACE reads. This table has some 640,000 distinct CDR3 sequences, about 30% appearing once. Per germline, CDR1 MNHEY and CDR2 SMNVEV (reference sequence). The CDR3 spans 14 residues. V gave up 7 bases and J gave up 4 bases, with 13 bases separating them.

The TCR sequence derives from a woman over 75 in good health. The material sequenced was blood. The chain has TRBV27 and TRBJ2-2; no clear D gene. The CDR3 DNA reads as TGTGCCAGCACCCCCGTAGTCGCCACCGGGGAGCTGTTTTTT. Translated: CASTPVVATGELFF.